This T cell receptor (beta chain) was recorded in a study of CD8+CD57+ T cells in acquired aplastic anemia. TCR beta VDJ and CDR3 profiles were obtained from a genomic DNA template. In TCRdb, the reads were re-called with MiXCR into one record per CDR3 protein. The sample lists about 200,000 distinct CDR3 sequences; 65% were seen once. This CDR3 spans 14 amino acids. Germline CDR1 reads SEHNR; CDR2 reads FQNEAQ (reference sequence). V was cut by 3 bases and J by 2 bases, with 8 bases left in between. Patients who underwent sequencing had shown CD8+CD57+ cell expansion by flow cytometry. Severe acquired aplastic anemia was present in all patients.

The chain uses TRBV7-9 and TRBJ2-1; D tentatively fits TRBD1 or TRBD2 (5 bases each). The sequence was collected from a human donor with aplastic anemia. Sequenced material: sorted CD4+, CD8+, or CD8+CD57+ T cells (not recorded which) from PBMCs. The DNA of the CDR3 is TGTGCCAGCAGCTTGAGGGGCGCCTACAATGAGCAGTTCTTC. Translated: CASSLRGAYNEQFF.